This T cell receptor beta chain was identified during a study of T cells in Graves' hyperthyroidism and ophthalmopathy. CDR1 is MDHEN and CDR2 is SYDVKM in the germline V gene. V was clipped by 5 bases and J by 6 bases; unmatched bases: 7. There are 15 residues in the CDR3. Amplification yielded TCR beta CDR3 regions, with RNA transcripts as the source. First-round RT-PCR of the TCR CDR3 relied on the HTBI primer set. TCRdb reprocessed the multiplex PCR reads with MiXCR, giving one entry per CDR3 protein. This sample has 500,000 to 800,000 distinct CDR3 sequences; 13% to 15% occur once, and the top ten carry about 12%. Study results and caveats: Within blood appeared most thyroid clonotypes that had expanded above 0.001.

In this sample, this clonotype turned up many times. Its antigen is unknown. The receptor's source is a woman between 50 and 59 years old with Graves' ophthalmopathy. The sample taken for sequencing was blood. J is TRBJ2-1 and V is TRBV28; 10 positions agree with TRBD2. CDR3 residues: CASSPFSGRLNEQFF. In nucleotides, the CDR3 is TGTGCCAGCAGTCCATTTAGCGGGAGGCTCAATGAGCAGTTCTTC.